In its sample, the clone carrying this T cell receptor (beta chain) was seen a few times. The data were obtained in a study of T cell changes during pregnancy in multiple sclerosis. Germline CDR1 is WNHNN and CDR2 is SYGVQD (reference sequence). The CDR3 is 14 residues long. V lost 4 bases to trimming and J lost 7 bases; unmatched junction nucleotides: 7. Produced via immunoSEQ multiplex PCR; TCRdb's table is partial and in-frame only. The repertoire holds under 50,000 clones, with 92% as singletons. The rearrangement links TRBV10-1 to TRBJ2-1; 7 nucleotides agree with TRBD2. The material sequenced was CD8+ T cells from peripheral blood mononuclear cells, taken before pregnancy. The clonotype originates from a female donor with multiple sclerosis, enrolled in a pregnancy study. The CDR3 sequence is CASSGGGRGNEQFF. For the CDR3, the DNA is TGCGCCAGCAGTGGCGGCGGGAGAGGGAATGAGCAGTTCTTC.